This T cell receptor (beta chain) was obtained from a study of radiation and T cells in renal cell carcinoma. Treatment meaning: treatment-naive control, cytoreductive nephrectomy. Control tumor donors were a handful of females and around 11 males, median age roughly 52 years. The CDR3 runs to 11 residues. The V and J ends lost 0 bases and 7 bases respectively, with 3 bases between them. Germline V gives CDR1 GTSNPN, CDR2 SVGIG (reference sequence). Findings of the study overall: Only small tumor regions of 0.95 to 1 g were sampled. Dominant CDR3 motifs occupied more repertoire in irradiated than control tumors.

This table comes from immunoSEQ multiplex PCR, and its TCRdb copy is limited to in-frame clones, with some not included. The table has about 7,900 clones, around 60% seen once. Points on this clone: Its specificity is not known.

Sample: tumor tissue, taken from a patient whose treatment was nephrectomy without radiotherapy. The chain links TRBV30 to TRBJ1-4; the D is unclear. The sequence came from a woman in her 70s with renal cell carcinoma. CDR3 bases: TGTGCCTGGAGTGTACTTGAAAAACTGTTTTTT. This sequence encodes CAWSVLEKLFF. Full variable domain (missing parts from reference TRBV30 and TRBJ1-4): SQTIHQWPATLVQPVGSPLSLECTVEGTSNPNLYWYRQAAGRGLQLLFYSVGIGQISSEVPQNLSASRPQDRQFILSSKKLLLSDSGFYLCAWSVLEKLFFGSGTQLSVL.